A single sample gave rise to the 28 T cell receptor beta chains below, sequenced in a study of T cell clonotyping in hematopoietic cell transplantation (dated by TCRdb to the early 2020s). The library was made by the immunoSEQ multiplex PCR assay. What TCRdb holds here is the immuneACCESS table cut down to in-frame rearrangements. Part of the clones is not present; checked against another copy, under half of the missing clones reflect an unresolved V gene, and the others are unexplained. Within this sample are about 76,000 clones, with 90% to 97% of them counted one time only. The ten most abundant clones make up roughly 1.5% of the sample. Per the publication, the time point label means: recipient sample about 28 days before transplant, after cytoreduction. The material was peripheral blood mononuclear cells, obtained before stem cell transplant. Source of these receptors: a woman aged 50 to 60 with acute myeloid leukemia. Some clones in this sample may be carry-over from other donors' samples.

The chain employs TRBV16 and TRBJ1-2, with 11 bases matching TRBD1. This CDR3 contains 15 residues. Losses at the gene ends were 4 bases for V and 2 bases for J; bases not matched to a gene: 3. Germline V lookup: CDR1 KGHSY, CDR2 FQNENV. The CDR3 is CASSLGTGGNYGYTF. The CDR3 nucleotides read TGTGCCAGCAGCCTGGGGACAGGGGGGAACTATGGCTACACCTTC.

About this clone itself: This sample also contains other DNA sequences that code for the same CDR3. The J gene is TRBJ2-3, the V gene TRBV6-6; D gene uncertain. V was pared by 8 bases and J by 2 bases, with 5 bases between. Germline CDR1 is MNHNY and CDR2 is SVGAGI (reference sequence). The length of the CDR3 is 11 residues. CDR3 sequence: CASSLTDTQYF. The CDR3 region has the DNA TGTGCCAGCTCCCTCACAGATACGCAGTATTTT.

This CDR3 is CSVSAGELFF. The CDR3 region has the DNA TGCAGCGTTTCCGCCGGGGAGCTGTTTTTT. This chain connects TRBV29-1 to TRBJ2-2, with no clear D. The CDR3 sequence is 10 residues long. Per the germline V gene, CDR1 is SQVTM and CDR2 is ANQGSEA. V gave up 5 bases and J gave up 6 bases, with 4 bases separating them.

The V and J genes are TRBV30 and TRBJ2-7; 7 nucleotides agree with TRBD1. Per germline, CDR1 GTSNPN and CDR2 SVGIG (reference sequence). Germline trimming cut 8 bases from V and 3 bases from J; bases unmatched to any gene: 10. The CDR3 sequence is 13 residues long. Written as DNA, the CDR3 is TGTGCCGTAAGGACAGGAGAAATCTACGAGCAGTACTTC. The encoded protein is CAVRTGEIYEQYF.

Remarks on this clone: Mismatch with germline at one junction end may stem from a read error. The rearrangement links TRBV5-4 to TRBJ1-6, with D perhaps TRBD1 (5 bases). The CDR3 extends over 14 amino acids. Germline-derived CDR1 and CDR2 are SGHNT and YYREEE (reference sequence). The chain's CDR3 is CVSSLVGENSPLHF. The CDR3 DNA is TGTGTCAGCAGCTTGGTAGGGGAAAATTCACCCCTCCACTTT.

This chain joins TRBV30 and TRBJ1-6, with D perhaps matching TRBD1 (5 bases). The germline gives CDR1 GTSNPN, CDR2 SVGIG (reference sequence). CDR3 length: 18 amino acids. The V end was cut by 1 base, the J end by 2 bases, with 18 bases between. The CDR3 sequence: CAWSGGRGMVTYNSPLHF. Written as DNA, the CDR3 is TGTGCCTGGAGTGGTGGGCGGGGGATGGTGACCTATAATTCACCCCTCCACTTT.

The chain links TRBV19 to TRBJ2-4; TRBD2 matches at 7 bases. The J segment lost 0 bases and the V segment lost 7 bases, leaving 12 bases of the junction unmatched. CDR1 and CDR2 from the germline V gene are LNHDA and SQIVND (reference sequence). This CDR3 contains 17 residues. In nucleotides, the CDR3 is TGTGCCAGTATGTCCGCCGCGGGGGATCTAGCCAAAAACATTCAGTACTTC. This translates into CASMSAAGDLAKNIQYF. The full variable domain, rest sourced from reference TRBV19 and TRBJ2-4, is DGGITQSPKYLFRKEGQNVTLSCEQNLNHDAMYWYRQDPGQGLRLIYYSQIVNDFQKGDIAEGYSVSREKKESFPLTVTSAQKNPTAFYLCASMSAAGDLAKNIQYFGAGTRLSVL.

The V call is TRBV28, the J call TRBJ2-7; D is unresolved. The CDR3 contains 12 residues. Germline V gene sequence: CDR1 MDHEN, CDR2 SYDVKM. Trimming took 3 bases from V and 0 from J, leaving 3 bases between them. Written as DNA, the CDR3 is TGTGCCAGCAGTTTTGTCTCCTACGAGCAGTACTTC. The encoded protein is CASSFVSYEQYF. Full variable domain (missing parts from reference TRBV28 and TRBJ2-7): DVKVTQSSRYLVKRTGEKVFLECVQDMDHENMFWYRQDPGLGLRLIYFSYDVKMKEKGDIPEGYSVSREKKERFSLILESASTNQTSMYLCASSFVSYEQYFGPGTRLTVT.

The chain employs TRBV19 and TRBJ2-6; TRBD1 matches at 7 bases. The CDR3 length is 16 residues. Germline V lookup: CDR1 LNHDA, CDR2 SQIVND (reference sequence). V shed 5 bases and J 2 bases; nucleotides not matched to a gene: 6. CDR3 sequence reads: CASSLQGGTGANVLTF. CDR3 sequence (DNA): TGTGCCAGTAGTCTCCAAGGGGGCACTGGGGCCAACGTCCTGACTTTC.

This clone showed up just a few times. Distinct nucleotide sequences in the sample also encode this CDR3. The rearrangement links TRBV7-6 to TRBJ1-5, with a tentative D call TRBD1 (6 bases). V shed 5 bases and J shed 3 bases, with 8 bases lying between them. Germline V gene lookup returns CDR1 SGHVS and CDR2 FNYEAQ. This CDR3 has 13 amino acids. In DNA, the CDR3 is TGTGCCAGCAGCCGGGACATCAATCAGCCCCAGCATTTT. Amino acids: CASSRDINQPQHF.

The CDR3 region is CASSERNTQYF. The CDR3, as DNA: TGTGCCAGCAGTGAACGAAATACGCAGTATTTT. V is TRBV6-1 and J is TRBJ2-3; the D is unclear. Between the trimmed V and J ends, which lost 2 bases and 7 bases, there was a span of 4 bases. The CDR3 loop spans 11 amino acids. CDR1 and CDR2 (germline): MNHNS, SASEGT.

This chain connects TRBV6-5 to TRBJ1-2; D remains ambiguous. CDR3 size: 13 residues. Deletions cut 6 bases from V and 6 bases from J, with 14 bases between. Germline loops: CDR1 MNHEY, CDR2 SVGAGI. CDR3 residues: CASRLPDSNGYTF. CDR3 nucleotides: TGTGCCAGCAGGCTACCGGACTCCAATGGCTACACCTTC.

This chain joins TRBV6-6 and TRBJ2-1; TRBD2 matches 9 bases. The germline gives CDR1 MNHNY, CDR2 SVGAGI (reference sequence). The CDR3 has 16 residues. J was trimmed by 7 bases and V by 4 bases; bases with no gene match: 11. CDR3 nucleotides: TGTGCCAGCAGTTTCCTAGGCGGGAGGGGGGATAATGAGCAGTTCTTC. This sequence encodes CASSFLGGRGDNEQFF.

The chain recombines TRBV6-1 with TRBJ1-5; D not resolved. The CDR3 loop spans 17 amino acids. Trimming shortened V by 0 bases and J by 0 bases, and 12 bases separated the two germline ends. Germline V lookup: CDR1 MNHNS, CDR2 SASEGT. CDR3 region: CASSEASTSYSNQPQHF. CDR3 sequence (DNA): TGTGCCAGCAGTGAAGCTTCTACAAGCTATAGCAATCAGCCCCAGCATTTT.

The gene calls are TRBV6-5 and TRBJ1-3, with D perhaps matching TRBD1 (6 bases). The CDR3 is made up of 15 amino acids. Looked up from germline, CDR1 is MNHEY and CDR2 is SVGAGI. Trimming pared 2 bases from V and 0 bases from J, leaving 8 bases between. CDR3 region: CASSYGGHSGNTIYF. CDR3 nucleotide sequence: TGTGCCAGCAGTTACGGGGGGCACTCTGGAAACACCATATATTTT.

The chain recombines TRBV6-5 with TRBJ2-5, with TRBD2 identical over 13 bases. V trimming: 4 bases; J trimming: 5 bases; junction bases outside the gene matches: 7. Germline CDR1 is MNHEY and CDR2 is SVGAGI. CDR3 size: 16 residues. The CDR3: CASSSRTSGSKETQYF. The CDR3 coding sequence is TGTGCCAGCAGTTCCCGGACTAGCGGGAGCAAGGAGACCCAGTACTTC.

CDR3 region: CASSYSWRGPQHF. CDR3 DNA sequence: TGTGCCAGCAGTTACTCGTGGCGTGGGCCCCAGCATTTT. The chain is built from TRBV6-5 and TRBJ1-5; D uncertain. Germline V gives CDR1 MNHEY, CDR2 SVGAGI. The V end lost 0 bases, the J end lost 9 bases, and 9 bases lay between the germline ends. The CDR3 is made up of 13 amino acids.

The rearrangement links TRBV5-6 to TRBJ1-1; D is unresolved. Germline-derived CDR1 and CDR2 are SGHDT and YYEEEE. The ends were cut back, 0 bases at V and 3 bases at J, with 6 bases in the middle. CDR3 size: 13 residues. CDR3 DNA: TGTGCCAGCAGCTTGGTAACGTACACTGAAGCTTTCTTT. As protein: CASSLVTYTEAFF.

This rearrangement joins TRBV2 to TRBJ1-1, with D possibly being TRBD1 (6 bases). The CDR3 extends over 13 amino acids. From germline, CDR1 is SNHLY and CDR2 FYNNEI. V lost 11 bases, J lost 1 base, and 14 bases lay in between. The CDR3 sequence is CAGQGQPNTEAFF. CDR3 DNA sequence: TGTGCCGGCCAAGGACAGCCGAACACTGAAGCTTTCTTT.

The CDR3 DNA follows: TGCGCCAGCAGCCAAGAACGCGGGCGGACCCCCTATGGCTACACCTTC. Translated: CASSQERGRTPYGYTF. The chain couples TRBV4-1 to TRBJ1-2, with D hard to call. Germline V gene lookup returns CDR1 MGHRA and CDR2 YSYEKL. The CDR3 runs to 16 residues. V was trimmed by 0 bases and J by 4 bases, leaving 15 bases between them.

This chain connects TRBV6-1 to TRBJ1-5, with a possible D match to TRBD1 (6 bases). This CDR3 contains 13 residues. Germline V gene sequence: CDR1 MNHNS, CDR2 SASEGT. V dropped 6 bases and J dropped 5 bases, with 11 bases sitting between them. CDR3 loop: CASRQGSHQPQHF. The CDR3 bases are TGTGCCAGCAGGCAGGGGAGCCATCAGCCCCAGCATTTT.

The gene calls are TRBV7-6 and TRBJ1-1; the match to TRBD1 covers 7 bases. V lost 5 bases and J lost 0; bases outside the gene matches: 3. The CDR3 contains 14 residues. Germline V gene sequence: CDR1 SGHVS, CDR2 FNYEAQ. The CDR3 region has the DNA TGTGCCAGCAGCCCGACAGGGATGAACACTGAAGCTTTCTTT. Its translation: CASSPTGMNTEAFF. Full variable domain (outside the CDR3, taken from reference TRBV7-6 and TRBJ1-1): GAGVSQSPRYKVTKRGQDVALRCDPISGHVSLYWYRQALGQGPEFLTYFNYEAQQDKSGLPNDRFSAERPEGSISTLTIQRTEQRDSAMYRCASSPTGMNTEAFFGQGTRLTVV.

In DNA form, the CDR3 reads TGTGCCAGCAGCTTACGCCAGGGTACAGAGACCCAGTACTTC. This encodes CASSLRQGTETQYF. The chain joins TRBV11-3 to TRBJ2-5; perhaps TRBD1 as D (5 bases). CDR3 length: 14 amino acids. Per the germline V gene, CDR1 is SGHNT and CDR2 is YENEEA. V was shortened by 2 bases and J by 4 bases, with 11 bases between the two germline ends.

The V and J genes are TRBV19 and TRBJ1-1; D not certain. V was trimmed by 6 bases and J by 5 bases, leaving 16 bases between them. Germline V gene data show CDR1 as LNHDA and CDR2 as SQIVND (reference sequence). There are 14 residues in the CDR3. CDR3 DNA: TGTGCCAGTAGGCCGTACAACGGAATGACTGAAGCTTTCTTT. This gives the protein CASRPYNGMTEAFF. The complete variable domain, with remaining parts taken from reference TRBV19 and TRBJ1-1, reads DGGITQSPKYLFRKEGQNVTLSCEQNLNHDAMYWYRQDPGQGLRLIYYSQIVNDFQKGDIAEGYSVSREKKESFPLTVTSAQKNPTAFYLCASRPYNGMTEAFFGQGTRLTVV.

CDR3 sequence reads: CAWSDPGETQYF. The CDR3 nucleotides read TGTGCCTGGAGTGACCCGGGAGAGACCCAGTACTTC. The chain is built from TRBV30 and TRBJ2-5; no reliable D call. This CDR3 spans 12 amino acids. With 1 base removed from V and 4 bases from J, the gap between germline ends came to 7 bases. The germline V gene has CDR1 GTSNPN and CDR2 SVGIG (reference sequence).

J is TRBJ2-1 and V is TRBV7-9, with 13 nucleotides matching TRBD2. Trimming took 5 bases from V and 5 from J; bases not matched to a gene: 3. The CDR3 covers 15 residues. Germline CDR1 and CDR2: SEHNR and FQNEAQ (reference sequence). CDR3 bases: TGTGCCAGCAGCGCGGGACTAGCGGGGCACAATGAGCAGTTCTTC. Protein sequence: CASSAGLAGHNEQFF.

Regarding this clone: One end of the junction is discordant with germline, which a read error may explain. V is TRBV7-7 and J is TRBJ2-7; D unresolved. The CDR3 runs to 14 residues. Germline CDR1 reads SSHAT; CDR2 reads FNYEAQ (reference sequence). CDR3 residues: CASSPTHASYEQYF. Here the CDR3 DNA reads TGTGCTAGCAGCCCGACACATGCCTCCTACGAGCAGTACTTC.

The chain combines TRBV28 with TRBJ2-7, with 7 bases aligning to TRBD1. V trimming: 4 bases; J trimming: 4 bases; junction bases outside the gene matches: 7. This CDR3 comprises 14 residues. Germline CDR1 reads MDHEN; CDR2 reads SYDVKM. Here the CDR3 reads CASSSPRQGYEQYF. In nucleotides, the CDR3 is TGTGCCAGCAGTTCCCCCCGACAGGGTTACGAGCAGTACTTC.